This paragraph reports one T cell receptor beta chain. Its antigen remains unidentified. This sample is drawn from a study of cytomegalovirus exposure and HLA in healthy donors. Study observations and caveats: The records held CMV serostatus as the only immune exposure information.

With 60 Vbeta and 13 Jbeta primers, the PCR was carried out. This table comes from immunoSEQ multiplex PCR, and its TCRdb copy is limited to in-frame clones, with some not included. The sample lists about 150,000 clones; 75% to 85% were seen once. Trimming removed 4 bases from V and 4 bases from J; junction bases left unmatched: 16. The CDR3 has 19 residues. The germline CDR1 and CDR2 sequences are WSHSY and SAAADI. V is TRBV10-2 and J is TRBJ2-7, with 13 bases fitting TRBD2. The sample comprised PBMCs. This TCR was sampled from a woman aged 35 to 49 in good health and CMV-seropositive. The CDR3 here is CASSGLAGGLGAAIYEQYF. The CDR3 coding sequence is TGCGCCAGCAGTGGACTAGCGGGAGGTCTTGGTGCGGCAATTTACGAGCAGTACTTC.